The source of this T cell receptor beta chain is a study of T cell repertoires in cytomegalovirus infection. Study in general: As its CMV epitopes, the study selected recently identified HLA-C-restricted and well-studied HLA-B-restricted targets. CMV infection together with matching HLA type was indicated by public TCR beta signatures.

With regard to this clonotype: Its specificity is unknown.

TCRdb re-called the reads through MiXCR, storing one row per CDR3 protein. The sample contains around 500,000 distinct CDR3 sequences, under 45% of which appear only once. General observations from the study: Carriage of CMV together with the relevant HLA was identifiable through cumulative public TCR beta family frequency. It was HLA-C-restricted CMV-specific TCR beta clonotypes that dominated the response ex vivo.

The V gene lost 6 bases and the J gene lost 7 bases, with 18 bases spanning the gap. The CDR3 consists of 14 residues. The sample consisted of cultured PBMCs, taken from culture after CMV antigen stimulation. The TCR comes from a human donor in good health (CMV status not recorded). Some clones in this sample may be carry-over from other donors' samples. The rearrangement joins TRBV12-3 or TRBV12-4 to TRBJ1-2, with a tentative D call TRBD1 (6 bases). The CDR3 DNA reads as TGTGCCAGCAGCGAAACGCGGGGGCGAGGTGGCTACACCTTC. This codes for CASSETRGRGGYTF.